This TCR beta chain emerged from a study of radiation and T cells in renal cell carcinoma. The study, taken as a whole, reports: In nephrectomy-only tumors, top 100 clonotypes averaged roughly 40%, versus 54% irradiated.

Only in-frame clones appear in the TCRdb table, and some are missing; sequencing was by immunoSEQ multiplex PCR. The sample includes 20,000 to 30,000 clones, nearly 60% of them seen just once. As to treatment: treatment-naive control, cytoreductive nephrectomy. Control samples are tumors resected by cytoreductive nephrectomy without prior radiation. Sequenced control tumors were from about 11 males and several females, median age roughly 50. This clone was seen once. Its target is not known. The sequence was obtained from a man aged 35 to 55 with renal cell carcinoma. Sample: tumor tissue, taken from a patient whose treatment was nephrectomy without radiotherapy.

For the CDR3, the DNA is TGTGCCAGCATCAGACAGGGGTGGACAGATACGCAGTATTTT. Protein: CASIRQGWTDTQYF. The chain has TRBV6-1 and TRBJ2-3; TRBD1 aligns across 8 bases. The V gene's germline CDR1 is MNHNS and CDR2 SASEGT. The CDR3 loop spans 14 amino acids. J gave up 3 bases and V 7 bases, and 6 bases lay outside the gene matches.